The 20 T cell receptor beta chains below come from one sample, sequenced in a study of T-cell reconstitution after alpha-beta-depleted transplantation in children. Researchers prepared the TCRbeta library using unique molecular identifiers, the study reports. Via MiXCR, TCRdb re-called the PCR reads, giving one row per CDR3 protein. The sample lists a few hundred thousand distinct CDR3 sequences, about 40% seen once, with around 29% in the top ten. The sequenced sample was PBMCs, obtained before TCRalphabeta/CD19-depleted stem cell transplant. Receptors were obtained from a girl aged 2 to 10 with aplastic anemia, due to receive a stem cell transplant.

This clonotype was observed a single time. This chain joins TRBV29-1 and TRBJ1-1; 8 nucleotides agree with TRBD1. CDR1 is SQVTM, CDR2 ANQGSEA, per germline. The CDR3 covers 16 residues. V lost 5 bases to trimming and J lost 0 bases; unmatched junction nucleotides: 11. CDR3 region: CSVFGRGPTMNTEAFF. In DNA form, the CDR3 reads TGCAGCGTTTTTGGCAGGGGGCCAACTATGAACACTGAAGCTTTCTTT.

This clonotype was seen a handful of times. In DNA, the CDR3 is TGCAGTGCTTGGAGGACAGGCCTGAATCAGCCCCAGCATTTT. It yields the protein CSAWRTGLNQPQHF. The V and J genes are TRBV20-1 and TRBJ1-5; 7 bases map to TRBD1. Germline V gene data show CDR1 as DFQATT and CDR2 as SNEGSKA (reference sequence). The CDR3 spans 14 residues. The J segment lost 4 bases and the V segment lost 5 bases, leaving 8 bases of the junction unmatched.

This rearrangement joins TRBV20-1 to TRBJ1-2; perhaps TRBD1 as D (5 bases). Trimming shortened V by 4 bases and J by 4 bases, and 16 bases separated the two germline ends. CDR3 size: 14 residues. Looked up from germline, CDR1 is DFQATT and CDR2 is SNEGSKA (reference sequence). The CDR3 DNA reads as TGCAGTGCTACTCCGGACACTACTATCTATGGCTACACCTTC. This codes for CSATPDTTIYGYTF.

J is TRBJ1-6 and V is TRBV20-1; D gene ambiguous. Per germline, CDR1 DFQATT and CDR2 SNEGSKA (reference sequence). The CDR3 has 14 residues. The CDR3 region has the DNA TGCAGCTCCACCCGGGGAGAGAATAATTCACCCCTCCACTTT. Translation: CSSTRGENNSPLHF.

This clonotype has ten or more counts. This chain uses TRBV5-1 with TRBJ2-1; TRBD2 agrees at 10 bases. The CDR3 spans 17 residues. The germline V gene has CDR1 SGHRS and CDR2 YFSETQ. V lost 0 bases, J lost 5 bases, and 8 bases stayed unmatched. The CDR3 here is CASSLGPSGSADNEQFF. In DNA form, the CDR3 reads TGCGCCAGCAGCTTGGGTCCTAGCGGGAGCGCCGACAATGAGCAGTTCTTC.

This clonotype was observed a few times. CDR3 coding DNA: TGTGCCAGCAGCCGGGACTGGGGAAAAAACATTCAGTACTTC. Protein: CASSRDWGKNIQYF. This sequence joins TRBV6-1 and TRBJ2-4, with D possibly TRBD2 on 6 matching bases. Germline loops: CDR1 MNHNS, CDR2 SASEGT. V dropped 6 bases and J dropped 4 bases, with 13 bases sitting between them. The CDR3 sequence is 14 residues long.

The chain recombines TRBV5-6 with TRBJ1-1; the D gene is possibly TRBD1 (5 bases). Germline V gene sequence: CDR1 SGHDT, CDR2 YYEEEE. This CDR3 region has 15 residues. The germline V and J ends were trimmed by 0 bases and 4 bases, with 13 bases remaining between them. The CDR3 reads CASSLAVGVGTEAFF. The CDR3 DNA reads TGTGCCAGCAGCTTGGCGGTGGGGGTTGGCACTGAAGCTTTCTTT.

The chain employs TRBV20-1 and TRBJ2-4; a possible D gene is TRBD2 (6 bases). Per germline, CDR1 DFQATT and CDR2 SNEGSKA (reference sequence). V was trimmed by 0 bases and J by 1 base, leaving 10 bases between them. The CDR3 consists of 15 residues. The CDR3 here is CSARDGEEAKNIQYF. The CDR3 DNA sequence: TGCAGTGCTAGAGATGGGGAGGAGGCCAAAAACATTCAGTACTTC.

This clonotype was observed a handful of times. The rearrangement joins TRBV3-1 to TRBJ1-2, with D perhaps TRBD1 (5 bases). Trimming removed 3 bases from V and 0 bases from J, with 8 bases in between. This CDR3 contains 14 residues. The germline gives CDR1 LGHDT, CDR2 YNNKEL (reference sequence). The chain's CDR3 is CASSQMTANYGYTF. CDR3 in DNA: TGTGCCAGCAGCCAGATGACAGCTAACTATGGCTACACCTTC.

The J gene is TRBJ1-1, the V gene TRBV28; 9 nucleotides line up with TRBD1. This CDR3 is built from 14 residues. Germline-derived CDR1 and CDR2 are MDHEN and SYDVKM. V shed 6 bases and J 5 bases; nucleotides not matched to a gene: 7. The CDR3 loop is CASSNRGLGTEAFF. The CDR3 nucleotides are TGTGCCAGCAGCAACAGGGGGCTGGGAACTGAAGCTTTCTTT. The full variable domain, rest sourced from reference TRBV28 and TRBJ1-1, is DVKVTQSSRYLVKRTGEKVFLECVQDMDHENMFWYRQDPGLGLRLIYFSYDVKMKEKGDIPEGYSVSREKKERFSLILESASTNQTSMYLCASSNRGLGTEAFFGQGTRLTVV.

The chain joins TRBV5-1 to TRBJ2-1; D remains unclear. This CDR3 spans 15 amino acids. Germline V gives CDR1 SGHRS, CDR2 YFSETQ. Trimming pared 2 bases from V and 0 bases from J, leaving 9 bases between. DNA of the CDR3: TGCGCCAGCAGCTTCGACTCAAGCTCCTACAATGAGCAGTTCTTC. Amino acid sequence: CASSFDSSSYNEQFF.

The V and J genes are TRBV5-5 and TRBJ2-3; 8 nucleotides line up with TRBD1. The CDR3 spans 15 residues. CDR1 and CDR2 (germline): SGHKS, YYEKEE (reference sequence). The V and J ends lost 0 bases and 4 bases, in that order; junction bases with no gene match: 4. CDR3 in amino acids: CASSLAPGGADTQYF. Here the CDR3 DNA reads TGTGCCAGCAGCTTGGCTCCAGGGGGCGCAGATACGCAGTATTTT.

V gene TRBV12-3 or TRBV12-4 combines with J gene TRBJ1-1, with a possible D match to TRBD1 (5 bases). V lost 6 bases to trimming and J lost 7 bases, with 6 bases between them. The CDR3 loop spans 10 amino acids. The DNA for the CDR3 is TGTGCCAGCAGCAGGGTTGAAGCTTTCTTT. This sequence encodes CASSRVEAFF.

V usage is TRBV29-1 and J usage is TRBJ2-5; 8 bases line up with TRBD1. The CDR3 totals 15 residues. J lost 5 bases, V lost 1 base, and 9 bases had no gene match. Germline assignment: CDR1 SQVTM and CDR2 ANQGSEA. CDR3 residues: CSVEGAQGGRETQYF. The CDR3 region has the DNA TGCAGCGTTGAAGGAGCACAGGGGGGCCGTGAGACCCAGTACTTC.

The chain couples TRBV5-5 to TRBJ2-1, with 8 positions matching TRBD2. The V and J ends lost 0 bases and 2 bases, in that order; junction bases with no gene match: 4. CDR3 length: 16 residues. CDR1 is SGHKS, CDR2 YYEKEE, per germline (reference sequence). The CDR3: CASSLAPGRAYNEQFF. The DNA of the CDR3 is TGTGCCAGCAGCTTGGCCCCCGGGAGGGCCTACAATGAGCAGTTCTTC. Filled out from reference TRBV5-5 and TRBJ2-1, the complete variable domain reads DAGVTQSPTHLIKTRGQQVTLRCSPISGHKSVSWYQQVLGQGPQFIFQYYEKEERGRGNFPDRFSARQFPNYSSELNVNALLLGDSALYLCASSLAPGRAYNEQFFGPGTRLTVL.

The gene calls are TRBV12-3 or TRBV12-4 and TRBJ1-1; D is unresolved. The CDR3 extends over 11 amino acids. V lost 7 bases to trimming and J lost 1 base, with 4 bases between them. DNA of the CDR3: TGTGCCAGCACCCAGAACACTGAAGCTTTCTTT. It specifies CASTQNTEAFF.

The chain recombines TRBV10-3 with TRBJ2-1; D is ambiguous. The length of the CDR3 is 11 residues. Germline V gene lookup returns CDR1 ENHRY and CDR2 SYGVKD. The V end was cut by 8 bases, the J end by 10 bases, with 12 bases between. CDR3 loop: CAIGRMGEQFF. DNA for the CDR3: TGTGCCATCGGACGGATGGGGGAGCAGTTCTTC.

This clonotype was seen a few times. The CDR3 protein is CASSLSDRGTQYF. CDR3 bases: TGTGCCAGCAGCTTATCGGACAGGGGTACGCAGTATTTT. This chain uses TRBV7-9 with TRBJ2-3, with 9 bases matching TRBD1. The germline CDR1 and CDR2 sequences are SEHNR and FQNEAQ (reference sequence). CDR3 length: 13 residues. The ends lost 2 bases at V and 8 bases at J; junction bases unmatched: 2.

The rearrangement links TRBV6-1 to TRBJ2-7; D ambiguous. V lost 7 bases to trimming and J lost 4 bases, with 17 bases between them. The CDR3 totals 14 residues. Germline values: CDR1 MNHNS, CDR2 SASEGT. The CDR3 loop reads CASKEEYTSYEQYF. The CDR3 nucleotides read TGTGCCAGCAAAGAGGAATATACGTCTTACGAGCAGTACTTC.

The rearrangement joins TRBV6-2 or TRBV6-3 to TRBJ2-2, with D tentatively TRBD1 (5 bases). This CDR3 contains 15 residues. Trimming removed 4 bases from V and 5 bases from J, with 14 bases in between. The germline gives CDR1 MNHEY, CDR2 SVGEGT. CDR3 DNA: TGTGCCAGCAGTTCCATCGACAGAGATACCGGGGAGCTGTTTTTT. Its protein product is CASSSIDRDTGELFF.